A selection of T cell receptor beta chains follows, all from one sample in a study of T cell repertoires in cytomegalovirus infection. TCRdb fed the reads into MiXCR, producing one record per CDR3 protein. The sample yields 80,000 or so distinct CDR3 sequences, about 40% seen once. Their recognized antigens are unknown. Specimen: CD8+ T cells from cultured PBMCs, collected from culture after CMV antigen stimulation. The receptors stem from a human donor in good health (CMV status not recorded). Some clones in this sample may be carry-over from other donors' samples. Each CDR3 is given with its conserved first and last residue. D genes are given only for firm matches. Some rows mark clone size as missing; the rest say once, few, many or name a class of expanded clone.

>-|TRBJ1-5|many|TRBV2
TGTGCCAGCAGTGAATGGGGGGAGGATAGCAATCAGCCCCAGCATTTT
CASSEWGEDSNQPQHF
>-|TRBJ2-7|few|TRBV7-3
TGTGCCAGCAGCTTAAATTCAGGGAGCGAGCAGTACTTC
CASSLNSGSEQYF
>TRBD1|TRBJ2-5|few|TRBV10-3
TGTGCCATCTCCGGGACAGGGTATCAAGAGACCCAGTACTTC
CAISGTGYQETQYF
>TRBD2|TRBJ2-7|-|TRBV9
TGTACCAGCAGCGGGGGCGCCGAGCAGTACTTC
CTSSGGAEQYF
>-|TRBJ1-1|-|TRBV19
TGTGCCAGTAGTATATCAAACGACCCGCCGACCTTGAACACTGAAGCTTTCTTT
CASSISNDPPTLNTEAFF
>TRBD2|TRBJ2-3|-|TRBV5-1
TGCGCCAGCTCCCCTACTGGGACTAGCGGCGAAGATACGCAGTATTTT
CASSPTGTSGEDTQYF
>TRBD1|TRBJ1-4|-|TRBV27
TGTGCCAGCAGTGAGGGACAGGGGCCCACGGGGGAAAAACTGTTTTTT
CASSEGQGPTGEKLFF
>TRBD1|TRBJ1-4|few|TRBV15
TGTGCCACCAGCAAATCCCGACAGGGGAGGATTGAAAAACTGTTTTTT
CATSKSRQGRIEKLFF
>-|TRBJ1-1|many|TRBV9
TGTGCCAGCAGCGCCGCGGGGGGCACTGAAGCTTTCTTT
CASSAAGGTEAFF
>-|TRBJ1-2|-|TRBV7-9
TGTGCCAGCAGCCCACCGGGCTCCGTCTATGGCTACACCTTC
CASSPPGSVYGYTF
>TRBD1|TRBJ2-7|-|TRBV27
TGTGCCAGCAGTCCCCGGACAGGGGGCCACGAGCAGTACTTC
CASSPRTGGHEQYF
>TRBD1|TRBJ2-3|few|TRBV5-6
TGTGCCAGCAGCTTTTGGGGCAGGGGGAACACAGATACGCAGTATTTT
CASSFWGRGNTDTQYF
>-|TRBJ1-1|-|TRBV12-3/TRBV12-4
TGTGCCAGCAGGGACACTGAAGCTTTCTTT
CASRDTEAFF
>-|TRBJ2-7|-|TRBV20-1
TGCAGTGCTAGAGTCCCGCCCACCTACGAGCAGTACTTC
CSARVPPTYEQYF
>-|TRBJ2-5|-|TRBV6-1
TGTGCCAGCAGCGCTTTCTCCGGGACGCCGGGACTCCTGACCGCGGACCAGTACTTC
CASSAFSGTPGLLTADQYF
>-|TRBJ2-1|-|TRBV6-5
TGTGCCACCGCGCCTGGGGGGCGGGATGAGCAGTTCTTC
CATAPGGRDEQFF
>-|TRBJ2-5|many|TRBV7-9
TGTGCCAGCACCCCGCCGGGGGAAGAGACCCAGTACTTC
CASTPPGEETQYF
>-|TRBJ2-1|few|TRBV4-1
TGCGCCAGCAGCCAACCCGTTCCAAATGATGAGCAGTTCTTC
CASSQPVPNDEQFF
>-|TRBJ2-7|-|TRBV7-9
TGTGCCAGCAGCTTTGTCCGGACGGAACTACCCTACGAGCAGTACTTC
CASSFVRTELPYEQYF
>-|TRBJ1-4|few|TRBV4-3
TGCGCCAGCAGCCAAGATCCCCAGACTAGCAAGAATGAAAAACTGTTTTTT
CASSQDPQTSKNEKLFF
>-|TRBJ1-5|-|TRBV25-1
TGTGCCAGCAGTGTCGGAGGGTATGGCAATCAGCCCCAGCATTTT
CASSVGGYGNQPQHF
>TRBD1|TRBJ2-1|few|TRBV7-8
TGTGCCAGCAGCCCCGGAGCCAGGGGGCCTTACAATGAGCAGTTCTTC
CASSPGARGPYNEQFF
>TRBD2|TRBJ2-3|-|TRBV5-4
TGTGCCAGCAGCTTGCGGACTAGCGTCACAGATACGCAGTATTTT
CASSLRTSVTDTQYF
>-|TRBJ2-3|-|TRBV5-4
TGTGCCAGCAGCGCAGCTGGTGATGTTGATACGCAGTATTTT
CASSAAGDVDTQYF
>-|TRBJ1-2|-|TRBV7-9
TGTGCCAGCAGCTTCGGGACCTCGAGGGGCTACACCTTC
CASSFGTSRGYTF
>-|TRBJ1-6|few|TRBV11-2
TGTGCCAGCAGCTTTTCCCTTCGGCAGGACCCCCTCCACTTT
CASSFSLRQDPLHF
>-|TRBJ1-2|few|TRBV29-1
TGCAGCGTTGAAGACCGGGGGGGTTTAGACTACGCTAACTATGGCTACACCTTC
CSVEDRGGLDYANYGYTF
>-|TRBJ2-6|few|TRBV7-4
TGTGCCAGCACGGGGGGACAAAACCCCTCTGGGGCCAACGTCCTGACTTTC
CASTGGQNPSGANVLTF
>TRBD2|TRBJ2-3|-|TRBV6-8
TGTGCCAGCAGTTACTCGAAGCGGGGGAGGGATACGCAGTATTTT
CASSYSKRGRDTQYF
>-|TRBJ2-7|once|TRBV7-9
TGTGCCAGCAGCCCGCCTCCGGGTGGCGAGCAGTACTTC
CASSPPPGGEQYF
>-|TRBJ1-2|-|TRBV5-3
TGTGCCAGCAGATTCCGGGTAAACTATGGCTACACCTTC
CASRFRVNYGYTF
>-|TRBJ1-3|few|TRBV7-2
TGTGCCAGCAGCTTAGTGACGGGTCCTGGAAACACCATATATTTT
CASSLVTGPGNTIYF